One sample yielded the 22 T cell receptor beta chains listed below, sequenced in a study of metastatic and nonmetastatic thyroid tumors. Patients underwent thyroid surgery, and none had received any treatment before it. TCRdb re-called the PCR reads with MiXCR. Here the sample spans 100,000 or so clones, under 15% being singletons. The sample was blood. These receptors were taken from a female donor with papillary thyroid cancer or a benign thyroid nodule (not recorded which). Some clones in this sample may be carry-over from other donors' samples.

This clone has ten or more counts. The V gene is TRBV5-1, the J gene TRBJ2-7; D remains unclear. The CDR3 spans 12 residues. Germline V gives CDR1 SGHRS, CDR2 YFSETQ. The ends were cut back, 3 bases at V and 0 bases at J, with 4 bases in the middle. The CDR3: CASSSPSYEQYF. The CDR3 coding sequence is TGCGCCAGCAGCTCTCCCTCCTACGAGCAGTACTTC.

This clone was recorded only once. A much bigger clone sits one base away, suggesting this may be a read error. The chain is built from TRBV7-3 and TRBJ2-5; 8 bases are a match to TRBD2. Germline V gene sequence: CDR1 SGHTA, CDR2 FQGTGA. The CDR3 sequence is 15 residues long. With V trimmed by 1 base and J by 7 bases, 8 bases remained unmatched. The DNA of the CDR3 is TGTGCCAGCAGCTTAAATGCACCCCGGGGGGGGACCCAGTACTTC. Its protein is CASSLNAPRGGTQYF.

This clone occurred many times. This chain links TRBV4-1 with TRBJ2-7; D possibly matches TRBD1 or TRBD2 (6 bases each). Trimming pared 3 bases from V and 2 bases from J, leaving 17 bases between. Germline V gene sequence: CDR1 MGHRA, CDR2 YSYEKL. This CDR3 has 16 residues. CDR3 DNA: TGCGCCAGCAGCCAGTCGTCCCGGGGGCAGACCTACGAGCAGTACTTC. Translating gives CASSQSSRGQTYEQYF.

This clone was seen at least ten times. The chain is built from TRBV12-3 or TRBV12-4 and TRBJ2-6, with D possibly TRBD2 on 6 matching bases. The length of the CDR3 is 16 residues. Trimming removed 1 base from V and 2 bases from J, with 9 bases in between. CDR3 nucleotide sequence: TGTGCCAGCAGTTTAGGGAGGGTTGCTGGGGCCAACGTCCTGACTTTC. It translates to CASSLGRVAGANVLTF.

The rearrangement links TRBV5-6 to TRBJ1-5; D ambiguous. The germline CDR1 and CDR2 sequences are SGHDT and YYEEEE. The CDR3 spans 17 residues. The V end lost 2 bases, the J end lost 2 bases, and 17 bases lay between the germline ends. This chain's CDR3 is CASSFYARGWRNQPQHF. CDR3 DNA: TGTGCCAGCAGCTTTTATGCGCGGGGTTGGCGCAATCAGCCCCAGCATTTT.

A remark on this clone: A clone one base away is much larger, so this may be a read error. Other DNA sequences from this sample encode an identical CDR3 as well. This chain links TRBV9 with TRBJ2-6; D is perhaps TRBD2 (6 bases). This CDR3 is built from 15 residues. CDR1 is SGDLS, CDR2 YYNGEE, per germline. The ends were cut back, 2 bases at V and 4 bases at J, with 10 bases in the middle. The CDR3 DNA reads TGTGCCAGCAGCGTGGAGGGAAACGGGGCCAACGTCCTGACTTTC. Protein: CASSVEGNGANVLTF.

This clone showed up many times. V is TRBV7-9 and J is TRBJ1-4; D is ambiguous. Per germline, CDR1 SEHNR and CDR2 FQNEAQ (reference sequence). V shed 1 base and J shed 8 bases, with 8 bases lying between them. CDR3 length equals 13 residues. CDR3 amino acids: CASSLEWTEKLFF. In nucleotides, the CDR3 is TGTGCCAGCAGCTTAGAGTGGACCGAAAAACTGTTTTTT.

Remarks on this clone: This sequence may be a read error, since a much larger clone differs from it by one base. This rearrangement joins TRBV7-2 to TRBJ2-5; TRBD2 is a possible D gene (6 bases). The CDR3 is 15 residues long. The germline V gene has CDR1 SGHTA and CDR2 FQGNSA. The CDR3 sequence: CASSLGLASTEIQYF. The DNA for the CDR3 is TGTGCCAGCAGCTTAGGTCTAGCGTCTACGGAGATCCAGTACTTC.

This clone was detected many times. The chain recombines TRBV19 with TRBJ1-5; TRBD1 aligns across 7 bases. Germline V lookup: CDR1 LNHDA, CDR2 SQIVND (reference sequence). CDR3 length: 15 amino acids. V shed 5 bases, J shed 2 bases, and the junction held 6 bases outside the gene matches. The CDR3 DNA reads as TGTGCCAGTAGTGACCAAACAGGGGGCAATCAGCCCCAGCATTTT. Its protein is CASSDQTGGNQPQHF.

The V call is TRBV5-1, the J call TRBJ2-3; D might be TRBD1 (5 bases). This CDR3 is built from 14 residues. Trimming pared 5 bases from V and 0 bases from J, leaving 10 bases between. The germline V gene has CDR1 SGHRS and CDR2 YFSETQ. CDR3 nucleotides: TGCGCCAGCAGACGAGGACAAAGCACAGATACGCAGTATTTT. It is translated as CASRRGQSTDTQYF.

This clone was found many times. One end of the junction varies from germline; a read error may be responsible. This sequence joins TRBV28 and TRBJ2-1; possible D gene TRBD1, 5 bases. Germline-derived CDR1 and CDR2 are MDHEN and SYDVKM. The CDR3 is 11 amino acids. CDR3 in amino acids: CASSLGAGWVF. Written as DNA, the CDR3 is TGTGCCAGCAGTTTAGGGGCAGGGTGGGTCTTC. The complete variable domain, with remaining parts taken from reference TRBV28 and TRBJ2-1, reads DVKVTQSSRYLVKRTGEKVFLECVQDMDHENMFWYRQDPGLGLRLIYFSYDVKMKEKGDIPEGYSVSREKKERFSLILESASTNQTSMYLCASSLGAGWVFGPGTRLTVL.

This clone was detected ten times or more. The genes are TRBV28 and TRBJ2-1; TRBD1 matches at 9 bases. V was clipped by 5 bases and J by 3 bases; unmatched bases: 5. The CDR3 has 15 amino acids. Germline V lookup: CDR1 MDHEN, CDR2 SYDVKM. In DNA, the CDR3 is TGTGCCAGCAGTGCGGTGGGACAGGGCTACAATGAGCAGTTCTTC. This encodes CASSAVGQGYNEQFF. The entire variable domain, with the rest obtained from reference TRBV28 and TRBJ2-1, is as follows: DVKVTQSSRYLVKRTGEKVFLECVQDMDHENMFWYRQDPGLGLRLIYFSYDVKMKEKGDIPEGYSVSREKKERFSLILESASTNQTSMYLCASSAVGQGYNEQFFGPGTRLTVL.

This chain joins TRBV6-1 and TRBJ2-7, with a possible D match to TRBD2 (6 bases). The CDR3 totals 14 residues. Deletions cut 6 bases from V and 5 bases from J, with 17 bases between. Germline values: CDR1 MNHNS, CDR2 SASEGT. The CDR3 reads CASSTGTRGNEQYF. In DNA form, the CDR3 reads TGTGCCAGCAGCACCGGGACCCGGGGGAACGAGCAGTACTTC.

This clone was seen only a few times. The chain couples TRBV11-1 to TRBJ2-3, with 8 positions matching TRBD2. Germline CDR1 and CDR2: SGHAT and FQDESV (reference sequence). CDR3 length: 15 residues. Losses at the gene ends were 7 bases for V and 5 bases for J; bases not matched to a gene: 11. CDR3 sequence: CASNSGVAGGDTQYF. The CDR3 bases are TGTGCCAGCAATAGCGGGGTGGCCGGTGGAGATACGCAGTATTTT. Variable domain in full (rest from reference TRBV11-1 and TRBJ2-3): EAEVAQSPRYKITEKSQAVAFWCDPISGHATLYWYRQILGQGPELLVQFQDESVVDDSQLPKDRFSAERLKGVDSTLKIQPAELGDSAMYLCASNSGVAGGDTQYFGPGTRLTVL.

This clone has at least ten counts. This chain links TRBV7-9 with TRBJ1-2, with TRBD1 identical over 8 bases. Germline V gene sequence: CDR1 SEHNR, CDR2 FQNEAQ (reference sequence). This CDR3 contains 13 residues. With 6 bases clipped from V and 1 base from J, the junction kept 1 base outside the gene matches. The CDR3 reads CASRGQGNYGYTF. CDR3 nucleotide sequence: TGTGCCAGCAGAGGACAGGGTAACTATGGCTACACCTTC.

This clone was seen repeatedly, ten times or more. This chain links TRBV12-3 or TRBV12-4 with TRBJ2-2, with 11 nucleotides matching TRBD2. The CDR3 totals 15 residues. Germline trimming cut 6 bases from V and 6 bases from J; bases unmatched to any gene: 6. The CDR3 is CASSRGSGGAGELFF. CDR3 in DNA: TGTGCCAGCAGCCGGGGTAGCGGGGGGGCCGGGGAGCTGTTTTTT.

This clone was found a few times. This chain joins TRBV6-1 and TRBJ1-2; possibly TRBD1 for D (5 bases). The V end lost 5 bases, the J end lost 4 bases, and 8 bases lay between the germline ends. The CDR3 sequence is 12 residues long. From germline, CDR1 is MNHNS and CDR2 SASEGT. The CDR3 region is CASSPGGYGYTF. The CDR3 DNA reads as TGTGCCAGCAGTCCTGGGGGCTATGGCTACACCTTC.

There are many counts of this clone. The DNA of the CDR3 is TGTGCCAGCAGTTTGGGAGGTGGGTTTGGAGATACGCAGTATTTT. Translation: CASSLGGGFGDTQYF. The chain couples TRBV28 to TRBJ2-3; perhaps TRBD2 as D (6 bases). The CDR3 extends over 15 amino acids. Germline V CDR1 and CDR2: MDHEN, SYDVKM. V was shortened by 3 bases and J by 5 bases, with 15 bases between the two germline ends. The complete variable domain, with remaining parts taken from reference TRBV28 and TRBJ2-3, reads DVKVTQSSRYLVKRTGEKVFLECVQDMDHENMFWYRQDPGLGLRLIYFSYDVKMKEKGDIPEGYSVSREKKERFSLILESASTNQTSMYLCASSLGGGFGDTQYFGPGTRLTVL.

The chain links TRBV3-1 to TRBJ2-3; no reliable D call. CDR1 and CDR2 from the germline V gene are LGHDT and YNNKEL (reference sequence). Trimming removed 2 bases from V and 9 bases from J, with 15 bases in between. The CDR3 is 14 residues long. The CDR3 nucleotides read TGTGCCAGCAGCCAATATCCCACCCTGGGCACGCAGTATTTT. Translated, it gives CASSQYPTLGTQYF.

As concerns this clone: A much larger clone sits a single nucleotide away, making a read error possible. Other DNA sequences in this sample translate to the same CDR3. The gene calls are TRBV20-1 and TRBJ2-7; no reliable D call. Deletions cut 5 bases from V and 1 base from J, with 21 bases between. Germline V gene lookup returns CDR1 DFQATT and CDR2 SNEGSKA (reference sequence). The CDR3 extends over 16 amino acids. The CDR3 nucleotides read TGCAGTGCTCCAATACTGAAGGGCCGCCGGTCCTACGAGCAGTACTTC. This codes for CSAPILKGRRSYEQYF.

This clone occurred many times. V usage is TRBV28 and J usage is TRBJ1-4; 8 nucleotides line up with TRBD1. The germline V gene encodes CDR1 MDHEN and CDR2 SYDVKM. The CDR3 loop spans 13 amino acids. Unmatched junction bases numbered 4, after V lost 6 bases and J lost 7 bases. The CDR3 coding sequence is TGTGCCAGCAGAGGTGGACAGGGTGAAAAACTGTTTTTT. It translates to CASRGGQGEKLFF. Looking up the rest from reference TRBV28 and TRBJ1-4 gives the full variable domain: DVKVTQSSRYLVKRTGEKVFLECVQDMDHENMFWYRQDPGLGLRLIYFSYDVKMKEKGDIPEGYSVSREKKERFSLILESASTNQTSMYLCASRGGQGEKLFFGSGTQLSVL.

The sample holds many counts of this clone. This chain links TRBV11-1 with TRBJ1-2, with D unclear. The CDR3 covers 18 residues. V lost 4 bases, J lost 0 bases, and 21 bases lay in between. The germline V gene encodes CDR1 SGHAT and CDR2 FQDESV (reference sequence). The CDR3 is CASSSPGRAAIANYGYTF. Here the CDR3 DNA reads TGTGCCAGCAGCTCCCCTGGGAGGGCGGCGATAGCTAACTATGGCTACACCTTC. The full variable domain, with the rest looked up from reference TRBV11-1 and TRBJ1-2, is EAEVAQSPRYKITEKSQAVAFWCDPISGHATLYWYRQILGQGPELLVQFQDESVVDDSQLPKDRFSAERLKGVDSTLKIQPAELGDSAMYLCASSSPGRAAIANYGYTFGSGTRLTVV.